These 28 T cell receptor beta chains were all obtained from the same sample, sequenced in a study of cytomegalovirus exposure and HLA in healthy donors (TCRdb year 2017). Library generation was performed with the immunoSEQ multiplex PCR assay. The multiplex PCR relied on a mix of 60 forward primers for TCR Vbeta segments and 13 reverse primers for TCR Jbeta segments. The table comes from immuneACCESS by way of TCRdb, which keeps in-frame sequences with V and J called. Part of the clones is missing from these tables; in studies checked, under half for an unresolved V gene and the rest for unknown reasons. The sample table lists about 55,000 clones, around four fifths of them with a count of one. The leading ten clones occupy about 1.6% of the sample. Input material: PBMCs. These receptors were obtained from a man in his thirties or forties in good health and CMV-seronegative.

CDR3 sequence (DNA): TGCAGCGTTGGATTGGCAGGAGGGAATCAGCCCCAGCATTTT. Residues: CSVGLAGGNQPQHF. The chain has TRBV29-1 and TRBJ1-5; D not resolved. This CDR3 has 14 residues. Germline lookup yields CDR1 SQVTM and CDR2 ANQGSEA. V shed 4 bases and J shed 4 bases, with 14 bases lying between them.

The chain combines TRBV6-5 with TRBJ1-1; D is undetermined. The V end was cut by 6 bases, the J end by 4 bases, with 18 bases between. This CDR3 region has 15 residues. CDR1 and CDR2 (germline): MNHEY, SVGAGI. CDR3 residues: CASSHDGSRGTEAFF. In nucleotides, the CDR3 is TGTGCCAGCAGCCACGACGGATCCAGAGGCACTGAAGCTTTCTTT.

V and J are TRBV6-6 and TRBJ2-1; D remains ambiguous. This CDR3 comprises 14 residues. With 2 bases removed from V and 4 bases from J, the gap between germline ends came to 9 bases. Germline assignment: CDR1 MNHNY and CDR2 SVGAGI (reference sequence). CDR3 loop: CASSYNSLYNEQFF. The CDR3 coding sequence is TGTGCCAGCAGTTACAACAGTTTGTACAATGAGCAGTTCTTC.

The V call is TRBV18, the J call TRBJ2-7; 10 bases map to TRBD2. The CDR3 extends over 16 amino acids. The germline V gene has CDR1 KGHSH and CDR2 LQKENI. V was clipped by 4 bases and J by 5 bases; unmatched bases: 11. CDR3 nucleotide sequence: TGTGCCAGCTCACTCGGACTAGCGGAAGCTCAACACGAGCAGTACTTC. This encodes CASSLGLAEAQHEQYF.

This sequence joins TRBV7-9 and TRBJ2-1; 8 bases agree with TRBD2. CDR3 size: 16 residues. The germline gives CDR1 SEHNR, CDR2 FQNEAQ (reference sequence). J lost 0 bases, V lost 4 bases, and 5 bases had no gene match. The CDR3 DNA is TGTGCCAGCAGCTCCCGGAGCGGGAGCTCCTACAATGAGCAGTTCTTC. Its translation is CASSSRSGSSYNEQFF. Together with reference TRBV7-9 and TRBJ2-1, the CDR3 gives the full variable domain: DTGVSQNPRHKITKRGQNVTFRCDPISEHNRLYWYRQTLGQGPEFLTYFQNEAQLEKSRLLSDRFSAERPKGSFSTLEIQRTEQGDSAMYLCASSSRSGSSYNEQFFGPGTRLTVL.

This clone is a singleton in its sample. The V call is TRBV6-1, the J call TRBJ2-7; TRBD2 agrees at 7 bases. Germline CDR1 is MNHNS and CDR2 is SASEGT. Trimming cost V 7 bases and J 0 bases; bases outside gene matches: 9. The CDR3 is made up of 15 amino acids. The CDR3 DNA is TGTGCCAGCAACTCCGTAGGCGGGGGCTCCTACGAGCAGTACTTC. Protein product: CASNSVGGGSYEQYF.

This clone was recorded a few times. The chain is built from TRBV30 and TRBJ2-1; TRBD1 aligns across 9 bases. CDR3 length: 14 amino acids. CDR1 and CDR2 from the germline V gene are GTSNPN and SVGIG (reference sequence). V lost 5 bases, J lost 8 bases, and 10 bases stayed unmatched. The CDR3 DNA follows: TGTGCCTGGGCAAGACAGGGGGGGAGCGATGAGCAGTTCTTC. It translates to CAWARQGGSDEQFF.

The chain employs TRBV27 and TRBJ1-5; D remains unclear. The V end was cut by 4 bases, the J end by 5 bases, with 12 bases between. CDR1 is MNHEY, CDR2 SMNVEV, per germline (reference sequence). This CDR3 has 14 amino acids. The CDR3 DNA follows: TGTGCCAGCAGTTACTTACCCCAAGATCAGCCCCAGCATTTT. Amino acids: CASSYLPQDQPQHF.

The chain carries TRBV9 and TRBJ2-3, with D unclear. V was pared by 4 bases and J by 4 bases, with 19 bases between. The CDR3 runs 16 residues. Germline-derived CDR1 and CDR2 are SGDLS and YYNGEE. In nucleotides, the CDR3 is TGTGCCAGCAGCCCCTTCGGCGGCCCGAATTCAGATACGCAGTATTTT. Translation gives CASSPFGGPNSDTQYF. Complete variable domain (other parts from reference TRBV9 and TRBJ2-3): DSGVTQTPKHLITATGQRVTLRCSPRSGDLSVYWYQQSLDQGLQFLIQYYNGEERAKGNILERFSAQQFPDLHSELNLSSLELGDSALYFCASSPFGGPNSDTQYFGPGTRLTVL.

The CDR3: CASSLIRGGGTEAFF. The CDR3 nucleotides are TGTGCCAGCAGCTTGATCAGGGGCGGGGGGACTGAAGCTTTCTTT. This rearrangement joins TRBV11-2 to TRBJ1-1; D possibly corresponds to TRBD1 (6 bases). Germline CDR1 is SGHAT and CDR2 is FQNNGV. This CDR3 is 15 amino acids long. Trimming pared 3 bases from V and 5 bases from J, leaving 16 bases between.

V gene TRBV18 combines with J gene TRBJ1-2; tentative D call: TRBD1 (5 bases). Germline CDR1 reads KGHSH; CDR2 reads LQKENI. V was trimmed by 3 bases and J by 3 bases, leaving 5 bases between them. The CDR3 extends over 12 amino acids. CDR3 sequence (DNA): TGTGCCAGCTCACCCAGGGACTATGGCTACACCTTC. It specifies CASSPRDYGYTF.

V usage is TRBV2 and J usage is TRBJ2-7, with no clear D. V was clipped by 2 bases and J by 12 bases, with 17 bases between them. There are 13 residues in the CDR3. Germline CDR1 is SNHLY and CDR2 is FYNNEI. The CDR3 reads CASSEQVYPVWYF. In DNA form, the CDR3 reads TGTGCCAGCAGTGAACAGGTCTACCCTGTCTGGTACTTC. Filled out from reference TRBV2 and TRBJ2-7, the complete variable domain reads EPEVTQTPSHQVTQMGQEVILRCVPISNHLYFYWYRQILGQKVEFLVSFYNNEISEKSEIFDDQFSVERPDGSNFTLKIRSTKLEDSAMYFCASSEQVYPVWYFGPGTRLTVT.

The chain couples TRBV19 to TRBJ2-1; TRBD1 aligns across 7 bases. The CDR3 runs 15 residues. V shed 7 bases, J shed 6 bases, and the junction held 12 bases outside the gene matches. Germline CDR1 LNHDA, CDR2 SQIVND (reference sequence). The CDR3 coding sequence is TGTGCCAGTAACTCCCGGGTCTCAGGGGGCAATGAGCAGTTCTTC. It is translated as CASNSRVSGGNEQFF.

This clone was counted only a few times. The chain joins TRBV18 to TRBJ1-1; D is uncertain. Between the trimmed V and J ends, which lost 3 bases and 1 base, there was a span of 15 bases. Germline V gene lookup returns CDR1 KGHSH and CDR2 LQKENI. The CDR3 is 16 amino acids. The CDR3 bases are TGTGCCAGCTCACCCCTTGAGGGAGGCAAGAACACTGAAGCTTTCTTT. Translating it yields CASSPLEGGKNTEAFF.

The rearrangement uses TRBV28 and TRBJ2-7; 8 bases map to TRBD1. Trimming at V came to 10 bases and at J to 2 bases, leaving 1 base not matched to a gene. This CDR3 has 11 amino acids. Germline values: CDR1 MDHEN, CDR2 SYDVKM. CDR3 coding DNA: TGTGCCACCAGGGGGCCCTACGAGCAGTACTTC. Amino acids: CATRGPYEQYF.

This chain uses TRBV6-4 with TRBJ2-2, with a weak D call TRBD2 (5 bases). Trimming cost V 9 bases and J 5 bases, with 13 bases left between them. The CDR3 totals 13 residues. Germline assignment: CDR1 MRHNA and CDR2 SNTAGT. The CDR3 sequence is CASSEVGTGELFF. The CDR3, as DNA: TGTGCCAGTTCGGAGGTCGGGACCGGGGAGCTGTTTTTT.

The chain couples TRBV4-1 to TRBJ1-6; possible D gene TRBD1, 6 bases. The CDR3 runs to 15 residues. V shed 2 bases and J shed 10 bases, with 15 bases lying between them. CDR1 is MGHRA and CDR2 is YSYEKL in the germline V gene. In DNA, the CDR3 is TGCGCCAGCAGCCAAATTAACAGGGTAGGGTCACCCCTCCACTTT. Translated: CASSQINRVGSPLHF.

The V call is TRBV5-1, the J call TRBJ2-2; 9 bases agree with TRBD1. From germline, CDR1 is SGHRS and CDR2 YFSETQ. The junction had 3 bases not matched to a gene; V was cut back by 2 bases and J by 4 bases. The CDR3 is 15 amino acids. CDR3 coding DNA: TGCGCCAGCAGCTTAGGGGACAGGGCCACCGGGGAGCTGTTTTTT. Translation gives CASSLGDRATGELFF.

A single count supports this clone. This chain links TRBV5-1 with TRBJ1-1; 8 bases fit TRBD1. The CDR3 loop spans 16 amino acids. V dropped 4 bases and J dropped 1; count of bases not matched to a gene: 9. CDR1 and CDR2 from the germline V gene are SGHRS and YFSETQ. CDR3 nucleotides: TGCGCCAGCAGCCTTCCCACCGGGACAGGGAACACTGAAGCTTTCTTT. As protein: CASSLPTGTGNTEAFF. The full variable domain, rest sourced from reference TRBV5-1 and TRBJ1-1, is KAGVTQTPRYLIKTRGQQVTLSCSPISGHRSVSWYQQTPGQGLQFLFEYFSETQRNKGNFPGRFSGRQFSNSRSEMNVSTLELGDSALYLCASSLPTGTGNTEAFFGQGTRLTVV.

DNA of the CDR3: TGTGCCAGCTCACTTCAACAGGGGAACACTGAAGCTTTCTTT. Protein product: CASSLQQGNTEAFF. V gene TRBV18 combines with J gene TRBJ1-1; possible D gene TRBD1, 6 bases. V dropped 4 bases and J dropped 1 base, with 10 bases sitting between them. CDR1 is KGHSH, CDR2 LQKENI, per germline. The CDR3 has 14 amino acids.

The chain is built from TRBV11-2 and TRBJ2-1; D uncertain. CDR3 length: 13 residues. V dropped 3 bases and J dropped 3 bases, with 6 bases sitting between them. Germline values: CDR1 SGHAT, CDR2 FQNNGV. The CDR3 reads CASSLFSYNEQFF. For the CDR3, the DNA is TGTGCCAGCAGCTTGTTTAGCTACAATGAGCAGTTCTTC. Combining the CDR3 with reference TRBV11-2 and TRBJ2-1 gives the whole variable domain EAGVAQSPRYKIIEKRQSVAFWCNPISGHATLYWYQQILGQGPKLLIQFQNNGVVDDSQLPKDRFSAERLKGVDSTLKIQPAKLEDSAVYLCASSLFSYNEQFFGPGTRLTVL.

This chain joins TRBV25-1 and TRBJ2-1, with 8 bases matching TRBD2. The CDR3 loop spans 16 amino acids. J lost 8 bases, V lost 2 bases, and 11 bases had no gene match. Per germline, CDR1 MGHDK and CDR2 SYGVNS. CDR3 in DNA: TGTGCCAGCAGTGAAGGCCCAGCGGGAGTTTTCTATGAGCAGTTCTTC. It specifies CASSEGPAGVFYEQFF.

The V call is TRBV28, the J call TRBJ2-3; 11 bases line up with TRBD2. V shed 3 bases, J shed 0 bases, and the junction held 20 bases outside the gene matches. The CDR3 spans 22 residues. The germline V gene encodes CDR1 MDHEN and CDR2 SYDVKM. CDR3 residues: CASSLPQGSGLAGGSSTDTQYF. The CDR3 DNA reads TGTGCCAGCAGTTTGCCTCAGGGGTCTGGGCTAGCGGGAGGATCTAGCACAGATACGCAGTATTTT.

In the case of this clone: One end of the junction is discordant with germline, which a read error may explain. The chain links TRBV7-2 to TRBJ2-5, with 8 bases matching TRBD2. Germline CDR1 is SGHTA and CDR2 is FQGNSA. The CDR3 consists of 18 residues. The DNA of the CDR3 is TGTGCCAGCAGCTTAGGGTTTGGGACTAGGGTCGGCCAAGAGACCCCGTACTTC. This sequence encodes CASSLGFGTRVGQETPYF.

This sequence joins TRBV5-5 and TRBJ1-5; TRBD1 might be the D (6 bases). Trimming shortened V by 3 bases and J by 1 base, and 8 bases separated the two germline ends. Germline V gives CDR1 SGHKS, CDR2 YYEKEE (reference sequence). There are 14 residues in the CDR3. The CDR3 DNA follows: TGTGCCAGCAGCTCGACAGGCAGCAATCAGCCCCAGCATTTT. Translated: CASSSTGSNQPQHF.

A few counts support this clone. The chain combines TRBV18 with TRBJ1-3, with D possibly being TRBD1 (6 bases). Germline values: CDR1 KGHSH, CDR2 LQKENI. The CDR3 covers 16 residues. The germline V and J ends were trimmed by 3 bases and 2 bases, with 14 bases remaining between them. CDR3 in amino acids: CASSPARTDPGNTIYF. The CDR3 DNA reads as TGTGCCAGCTCACCGGCTCGGACAGATCCTGGAAACACCATATATTTT.

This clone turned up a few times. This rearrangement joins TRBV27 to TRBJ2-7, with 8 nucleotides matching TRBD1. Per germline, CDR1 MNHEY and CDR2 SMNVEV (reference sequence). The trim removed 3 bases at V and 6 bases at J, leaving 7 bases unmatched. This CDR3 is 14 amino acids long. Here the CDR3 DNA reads TGTGCCAGCAGTTTGTCAGGGGGCCGGCTCGAGCAGTACTTC. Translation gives CASSLSGGRLEQYF.

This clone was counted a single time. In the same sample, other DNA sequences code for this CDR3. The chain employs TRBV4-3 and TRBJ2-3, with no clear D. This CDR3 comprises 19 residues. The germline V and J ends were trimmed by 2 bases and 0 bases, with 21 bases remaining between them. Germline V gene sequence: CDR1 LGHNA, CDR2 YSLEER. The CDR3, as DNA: TGCGCCAGCAGCCAAAGCCCTGTGACGGTTGGGCATAGCACAGATACGCAGTATTTT. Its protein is CASSQSPVTVGHSTDTQYF.